This T cell receptor (beta chain) was captured in a study of tumor and adjacent non-tumor tissue in lung cancer. In the study overall: There were some 12 adenocarcinoma, 2 squamous cell carcinoma and 1 small cell lung cancer cases. The patients, 10 to 11 men and 4 or 5 women, were roughly 30 to 76 with stage I to III disease.

There are 10 residues in the CDR3. Germline V lookup: CDR1 SGHAT, CDR2 FQDESV (reference sequence). The germline V and J ends were trimmed by 5 bases and 9 bases, with 8 bases remaining between them. The library came from three nested PCR rounds adapted from ARM-PCR protocols. Using its own MiXCR run on the multiplex PCR reads, TCRdb lists one record per CDR3 protein. The table lists around 74,000 distinct CDR3 sequences, roughly 75% of them singletons. Notes on the study in general: Compared with tumor, normal lung showed significantly lower TCR diversity. In normal lung, the top 100 clones were significantly more dominant than in tumor.

A few counts support this clonotype. Its antigen is not identified. It is likely a read error, because the conserved phenylalanine at the end of the CDR3 is missing. RNA was extracted from bulk tissue without any cell sorting. More than 3 cm separated this lung sample from the edge of the tumor. Input material: distant non-tumor lung tissue. The clonotype was recovered from a woman aged 50 to 65 with non-small cell lung cancer. The chain joins TRBV11-1 to TRBJ2-7; either TRBD1 or TRBD2 may fit D (5 bases each). The CDR3 coding sequence is TGTGCCAGCAGCGGGACGCTGCAGTACATC. As protein: CASSGTLQYI.